A selection of T cell receptor beta chains follows, all from one sample in a study of blood T cell repertoires in COVID-19. Assay used: immunoSEQ multiplex PCR; TCRdb lists only in-frame clones, some missing. This table has around 69,000 clones, around 84% appearing once. The sequencing sample was made of peripheral blood. These receptors all come from a man aged 50 to 60 with active COVID-19. Both conserved end residues are part of each CDR3. A D gene is named only where the DNA matches it firmly. Where a row states a size, it is once, few, many or the class of an expanded clone; other rows omit it.

abundance: .; d_gene: TRBD2; v_gene: TRBV5-1; j_gene: TRBJ2-3; CDR3nt: TGCGCCAGCAGCTTGGCTAGCGGGGGCCCAAGCACAGATACGCAGTATTTT; CDR3aa: CASSLASGGPSTDTQYF
abundance: .; d_gene: TRBD1; v_gene: TRBV5-1; j_gene: TRBJ2-1; CDR3nt: TGCGCCAGCAGCTCCGGGACAGGGGGGTTCGATGAGCAGTTCTTC; CDR3aa: CASSSGTGGFDEQFF
abundance: .; d_gene: TRBD1; v_gene: TRBV4-1; j_gene: TRBJ2-5; CDR3nt: TGCGCCAGCAGTCGGACAGGGCTCAAAGAGACCCAGTACTTC; CDR3aa: CASSRTGLKETQYF
abundance: .; d_gene: .; v_gene: TRBV5-1; j_gene: TRBJ1-1; CDR3nt: TGCGCCAGCAGCGCCGGGGGGGAAGCTTTCTTT; CDR3aa: CASSAGGEAFF
abundance: .; d_gene: .; v_gene: TRBV18; j_gene: TRBJ2-2; CDR3nt: TGTGCCAGCTCACCACGGGGAGGCAGGACCCACCAGAACACCGGGGAGCTGTTTTTT; CDR3aa: CASSPRGGRTHQNTGELFF
abundance: .; d_gene: .; v_gene: TRBV5-1; j_gene: TRBJ2-3; CDR3nt: TGCGCCAGCAGCTTGCACTACACAGATACGCAGTATTTT; CDR3aa: CASSLHYTDTQYF
abundance: once; d_gene: TRBD1; v_gene: TRBV29-1; j_gene: TRBJ1-2; CDR3nt: TGCAGCGCCCAGACAGGGGGTTACTATGGCTACACCTTC; CDR3aa: CSAQTGGYYGYTF
abundance: few; d_gene: .; v_gene: TRBV2; j_gene: TRBJ1-5; CDR3nt: TGTGCCAGCAGGGGGGGACCGATCAATCAGCCCCAGCATTTT; CDR3aa: CASRGGPINQPQHF
abundance: .; d_gene: .; v_gene: TRBV7-9; j_gene: TRBJ1-2; CDR3nt: TGTGCCAGCAGCTTCATAGGGGAATATGGCTACACCTTC; CDR3aa: CASSFIGEYGYTF
abundance: .; d_gene: TRBD2; v_gene: TRBV2; j_gene: TRBJ2-1; CDR3nt: TGTGCCAGCAGAATGTCTAGCGGGCGCGGGGGGCAGTTCTTC; CDR3aa: CASRMSSGRGGQFF
abundance: .; d_gene: TRBD2; v_gene: TRBV5-1; j_gene: TRBJ2-1; CDR3nt: TGCGCCAGTAACCCGTTGTTTAGCGGGGGCATAAATGAGCAGTTCTTC; CDR3aa: CASNPLFSGGINEQFF
abundance: .; d_gene: .; v_gene: TRBV5-1; j_gene: TRBJ2-6; CDR3nt: TGCGCCAGCAGCTTGGGACAGAGCTCTGGGGCCAACGTCCTGACTTTC; CDR3aa: CASSLGQSSGANVLTF
abundance: .; d_gene: .; v_gene: TRBV6-5; j_gene: TRBJ1-6; CDR3nt: TGTGCCAGCAGTATGGGACTGCAGAATTCACCCCTCCACTTT; CDR3aa: CASSMGLQNSPLHF
abundance: .; d_gene: TRBD2; v_gene: TRBV7-8; j_gene: TRBJ2-5; CDR3nt: TGTGCCAGCAGCTCCTTAGCGGGAGGGCCGGGGGAGACCCAGTACTTC; CDR3aa: CASSSLAGGPGETQYF
abundance: .; d_gene: .; v_gene: TRBV3-1/TRBV3-2; j_gene: TRBJ2-5; CDR3nt: TGTGCCAGCAGCCAAGTTTGGACAGAAAAAGAGACCCAGTACTTC; CDR3aa: CASSQVWTEKETQYF
abundance: .; d_gene: TRBD1; v_gene: TRBV7-2; j_gene: TRBJ1-6; CDR3nt: TGTGCCAGCAGGGGACAGTTTCTAGGCTCACCCCTCCACTTT; CDR3aa: CASRGQFLGSPLHF
abundance: .; d_gene: TRBD1; v_gene: TRBV27; j_gene: TRBJ1-2; CDR3nt: TGTGCCAGCAGTTTACGGGGACAGTCGGCCTACACCTTC; CDR3aa: CASSLRGQSAYTF
abundance: .; d_gene: .; v_gene: TRBV13; j_gene: TRBJ1-1; CDR3nt: TGTGCCAGCAGCTTGGCCGGGTTTGAAGCTTTCTTT; CDR3aa: CASSLAGFEAFF
abundance: .; d_gene: .; v_gene: TRBV11-3; j_gene: TRBJ2-2; CDR3nt: TGTGCCAGCAGCTCCCGTTGGACTGGCACCGGGGAGCTGTTTTTT; CDR3aa: CASSSRWTGTGELFF
abundance: .; d_gene: TRBD1; v_gene: TRBV19; j_gene: TRBJ1-2; CDR3nt: TGTGCCAGTAGGGACCGGGACAGGGTCCGGTATGGCTACACCTTC; CDR3aa: CASRDRDRVRYGYTF
abundance: .; d_gene: .; v_gene: TRBV18; j_gene: TRBJ2-1; CDR3nt: TGTGCCAGCTCACCATATCAAGGGGATGAGCAGTTCTTC; CDR3aa: CASSPYQGDEQFF
abundance: .; d_gene: .; v_gene: TRBV11-3; j_gene: TRBJ2-7; CDR3nt: TGTGCCAGCAGCTTTTCTGGCGGTTCCTACGAGCAGTACTTC; CDR3aa: CASSFSGGSYEQYF
abundance: .; d_gene: .; v_gene: TRBV18; j_gene: TRBJ1-2; CDR3nt: TGTGCCAGCTCCCCCGGGGGGGGGCTAGACGGCTACACCTTC; CDR3aa: CASSPGGGLDGYTF
abundance: .; d_gene: .; v_gene: TRBV29-1; j_gene: TRBJ2-2; CDR3nt: TGCAGCGTTCTCCTGGCCACCGGGGAGCTGTTTTTT; CDR3aa: CSVLLATGELFF
abundance: .; d_gene: TRBD2; v_gene: TRBV24-1; j_gene: TRBJ2-3; CDR3nt: TGTGCCACCAGTGATTTCGGCGGGAGCGCAGATACGCAGTATTTT; CDR3aa: CATSDFGGSADTQYF
abundance: .; d_gene: .; v_gene: TRBV6-5; j_gene: TRBJ2-2; CDR3nt: TGTGCCAGCAGTTCTGGGCCCTCCATTTGGACCGGGGAGCTGTTTTTT; CDR3aa: CASSSGPSIWTGELFF
abundance: .; d_gene: TRBD2; v_gene: TRBV4-2; j_gene: TRBJ2-1; CDR3nt: TGTGCCAGCAGCCAAGTAAAAGCTAGCGGGGTAACCTACAATGAGCAGTTCTTC; CDR3aa: CASSQVKASGVTYNEQFF
abundance: .; d_gene: .; v_gene: TRBV19; j_gene: TRBJ1-6; CDR3nt: TGTGCCAGTAGCCTCTTAAATTCACCCCTCCACTTT; CDR3aa: CASSLLNSPLHF
abundance: .; d_gene: TRBD1; v_gene: TRBV2; j_gene: TRBJ1-1; CDR3nt: TGTGCCAGCCGTGGACAGGGGGCCACTGAAGCTTTCTTT; CDR3aa: CASRGQGATEAFF
abundance: .; d_gene: TRBD2; v_gene: TRBV27; j_gene: TRBJ2-1; CDR3nt: TGTGCCAGCAGCTCGGGACTAGCGGATGAGCAGTTCTTC; CDR3aa: CASSSGLADEQFF
abundance: .; d_gene: .; v_gene: TRBV7-9; j_gene: TRBJ2-3; CDR3nt: TGTGCCAGCAGCGCCGTGCGTACAGATACGCAGTATTTT; CDR3aa: CASSAVRTDTQYF
abundance: .; d_gene: TRBD1; v_gene: TRBV7-9; j_gene: TRBJ1-4; CDR3nt: TGTGCCAGCAGCCCTAACGGTCCAGGGGGTGAAAAACTGTTTTTT; CDR3aa: CASSPNGPGGEKLFF
abundance: .; d_gene: TRBD1; v_gene: TRBV5-6; j_gene: TRBJ1-6; CDR3nt: TGTGCCAGCAGCTCCGGACAGGGATGGCCCACATCACCCCTCCACTTT; CDR3aa: CASSSGQGWPTSPLHF
abundance: .; d_gene: TRBD2; v_gene: TRBV5-1; j_gene: TRBJ2-5; CDR3nt: TGCGCCAGCAGCTATACTAGCGGGGGGAACCAAGAGACCCAGTACTTC; CDR3aa: CASSYTSGGNQETQYF
abundance: .; d_gene: .; v_gene: TRBV2; j_gene: TRBJ2-3; CDR3nt: TGTGCCAGCAGTGAGACTTGGGGACTCACCACAGATACGCAGTATTTT; CDR3aa: CASSETWGLTTDTQYF
abundance: .; d_gene: .; v_gene: TRBV5-4; j_gene: TRBJ2-1; CDR3nt: TGTGCCAGCAGCTTTACGACAGGAAACAATGAGCAGTTCTTC; CDR3aa: CASSFTTGNNEQFF
abundance: .; d_gene: .; v_gene: TRBV11-2; j_gene: TRBJ2-2; CDR3nt: TGTGCCAGCAGCTTACAGACTAGTGTCAGGGAGCTGTTTTTT; CDR3aa: CASSLQTSVRELFF
abundance: .; d_gene: .; v_gene: TRBV18; j_gene: TRBJ2-5; CDR3nt: TGTGCCAGCTCACCGGGCGGGTCCCAAGAGACCCAGTACTTC; CDR3aa: CASSPGGSQETQYF
abundance: .; d_gene: .; v_gene: TRBV5-1; j_gene: TRBJ1-1; CDR3nt: TGCGCCAGCAGCTTGGAAGTGGCACGGGACACTGAAGCTTTCTTT; CDR3aa: CASSLEVARDTEAFF
abundance: .; d_gene: .; v_gene: TRBV2; j_gene: TRBJ1-1; CDR3nt: TGTGCCAGCAGTGAGGGGTGGGGCGGCCTAGGGAACACTGAAGCTTTCTTT; CDR3aa: CASSEGWGGLGNTEAFF
abundance: once; d_gene: .; v_gene: TRBV11-2; j_gene: TRBJ1-6; CDR3nt: TGTGCCAGCAGCTTATTGCGGTATAATTCACCCCTCCACTTT; CDR3aa: CASSLLRYNSPLHF
abundance: .; d_gene: .; v_gene: TRBV5-1; j_gene: TRBJ1-2; CDR3nt: TGCGCCAGCAGCTTGGCCGTGGTAGAGGGCTACACCTTC; CDR3aa: CASSLAVVEGYTF
abundance: .; d_gene: .; v_gene: TRBV5-1; j_gene: TRBJ1-4; CDR3nt: TGCGCCAGCAGCTTGCGTCCCGGGGGGATAACTAATGAAAAACTGTTTTTT; CDR3aa: CASSLRPGGITNEKLFF
abundance: .; d_gene: .; v_gene: TRBV19; j_gene: TRBJ1-4; CDR3nt: TGTGCCAGTAGCAACCGACAGCGAGGAGAAAAACTGTTTTTT; CDR3aa: CASSNRQRGEKLFF
abundance: .; d_gene: .; v_gene: TRBV9; j_gene: TRBJ1-2; CDR3nt: TGTGCCAGCAGCCCCTCGGGGAAATATGGCTACACCTTC; CDR3aa: CASSPSGKYGYTF
abundance: .; d_gene: .; v_gene: TRBV6-6; j_gene: TRBJ1-1; CDR3nt: TGTGCCAGCAGTTACGGGGGGGCCCCGGGGACTGAAGCTTTCTTT; CDR3aa: CASSYGGAPGTEAFF
abundance: .; d_gene: .; v_gene: TRBV6-5; j_gene: TRBJ2-7; CDR3nt: TGTGCCAGCACGAGTCCGGTCTCCTACGAGCAGTACTTC; CDR3aa: CASTSPVSYEQYF
abundance: few; d_gene: TRBD1; v_gene: TRBV4-1; j_gene: TRBJ1-1; CDR3nt: TGCGCCAGCAGCCAAGCAGCGGGGACAGGGTCCACTGAAGCTTTCTTT; CDR3aa: CASSQAAGTGSTEAFF
abundance: .; d_gene: .; v_gene: TRBV2; j_gene: TRBJ2-1; CDR3nt: TGTGCCAGCAGGGGCCTCGGCCACGACAATGAGCAGTTCTTC; CDR3aa: CASRGLGHDNEQFF
abundance: .; d_gene: TRBD1; v_gene: TRBV19; j_gene: TRBJ2-1; CDR3nt: TGTGCCAGTAGACAAAATCCGGGACAGGGATTGAATGAGCAGTTCTTC; CDR3aa: CASRQNPGQGLNEQFF
abundance: .; d_gene: .; v_gene: TRBV19; j_gene: TRBJ2-1; CDR3nt: TGTGCCAGTAGTATAGGCGGTTCCTACAATGAGCAGTTCTTC; CDR3aa: CASSIGGSYNEQFF
abundance: .; d_gene: .; v_gene: TRBV12-3/TRBV12-4; j_gene: TRBJ1-2; CDR3nt: TGTGCCAGCAGTTTAGATCTCTATGGCTACACCTTC; CDR3aa: CASSLDLYGYTF
abundance: .; d_gene: .; v_gene: TRBV7-2; j_gene: TRBJ1-5; CDR3nt: TGTGCCAGCAGCCTTCGCATAGGGGGCAATCAGCCCCAGCATTTT; CDR3aa: CASSLRIGGNQPQHF